This T cell receptor (beta chain) was recorded in a study of human T cells and chemical hapten exposure. Study-level information: Readings were taken at 6 days from patch tests that had applied 0.01% DPC to the upper back. Study-level findings and limits: Patch test score tracked positively with PT1 expanded TCR counts. Against controls, expanded TCRs gave rise to significantly more large CDR3 similarity clusters.

Germline CDR1 reads MGHRA; CDR2 reads YSYEKL. V lost 8 bases and J lost 1, with 14 bases in between. This CDR3 has 14 amino acids. Time point noted: pre-sensitization, week 0. Sample treatment: therapeutic diphenylcyclopropenone sensitization with weekly scalp DPC. On this clonotype: The antigen is not known.

How the authors handled the data: Sample TCR counts, which ranged from roughly 23,224 to 750,000, had a median of around 93,000. TCRdb redid the calling of the RACE reads with MiXCR, one entry per CDR3 protein. It is TCRdb's table, rather than the study itself, that gives the V and J calls and clone size. The sample includes about 77,000 distinct CDR3 sequences, roughly 15% of them seen just once. This material consisted of whole blood, taken in connection with sensitization to the hapten diphenylcyclopropenone (DPC). V and J are TRBV4-1 and TRBJ1-1; unclear D gene. The receptor comes from a woman in her 50s with alopecia areata. Some clones in this sample may be carry-over from other donors' samples. The CDR3 DNA reads as TGCGCCAGCTGCGGACTGGAGGAGAACACTGAAGCTTTCTTT. It translates to CASCGLEENTEAFF.